This T cell receptor (delta chain) was captured in a study of gammadelta T cells in human blood. TCRdb re-analyzed the RT-PCR reads via CATT. The table includes some 1,900 delta-chain clones, less than 3.5% detected once. This clone was seen only a few times. This CDR3 comprises 20 residues. Germline V lookup: CDR1 GEAIGNYY, CDR2 EKD. V was pared by 2 bases and J by 0 bases, with 8 bases of the junction left unmatched. The receptor's source is a human fetus. The specimen was Vgamma9Vdelta2 gamma-delta T cells from fetal blood. The chain employs TRDV2 and TRDJ3; 11 nucleotides agree with TRDD3. CDR3 bases: TGTGCCTGTGACAAAAAGTACTGGGGGATATCCTCCTGGGACACCCGACAGATGTTTTTC. This sequence encodes CACDKKYWGISSWDTRQMFF.